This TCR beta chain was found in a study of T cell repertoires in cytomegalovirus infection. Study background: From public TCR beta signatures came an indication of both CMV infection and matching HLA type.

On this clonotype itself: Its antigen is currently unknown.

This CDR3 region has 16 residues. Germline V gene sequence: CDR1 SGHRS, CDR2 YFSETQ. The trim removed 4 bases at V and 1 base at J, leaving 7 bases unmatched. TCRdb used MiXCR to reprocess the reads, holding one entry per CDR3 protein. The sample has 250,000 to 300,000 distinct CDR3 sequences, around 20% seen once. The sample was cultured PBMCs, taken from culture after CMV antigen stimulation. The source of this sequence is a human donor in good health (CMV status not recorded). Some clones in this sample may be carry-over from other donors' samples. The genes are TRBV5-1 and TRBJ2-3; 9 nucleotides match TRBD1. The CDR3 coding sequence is TGCGCCAGCAGCCCAACCTGGACAGGGGGCACAGATACGCAGTATTTT. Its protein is CASSPTWTGGTDTQYF.